This entry lists 20 T cell receptor beta chains sequenced from one sample in a study of CD8+ T cells in alopecia areata. Noted treatment: oral pan-JAK inhibitor, 5-10 mg twice daily. RNA was isolated and reverse transcribed to cDNA, the sequencing template. Clones were read by immunoSEQ multiplex PCR, and TCRdb kept only the in-frame ones, dropping some. The table lists tens of thousands of clones, roughly 65% of them singletons. The source material was CD8+ T cells sorted from blood, sampled at week 4, from a patient treated with tofacitinib. The source is a human donor with alopecia areata.

The chain couples TRBV6-5 to TRBJ2-1, with 12 nucleotides matching TRBD2. In germline, CDR1 is MNHEY, CDR2 SVGAGI. CDR3 length: 16 amino acids. After removal of 2 bases from V and 6 bases from J, the junction contained 5 bases not matched to a gene. Written as DNA, the CDR3 is TGTGCCAGCAGTTACAAGACTAGCGGGGGTCCCAATGAGCAGTTCTTC. Translated, it gives CASSYKTSGGPNEQFF.

The genes are TRBV19 and TRBJ2-1; 9 nucleotides line up with TRBD2. Germline lookup yields CDR1 LNHDA and CDR2 SQIVND (reference sequence). V shed 10 bases and J 5 bases; nucleotides not matched to a gene: 6. CDR3 size: 13 residues. The CDR3 DNA sequence: TGTGCCACTTCGGCGGGGGGGGACAATGAGCAGTTCTTC. It specifies CATSAGGDNEQFF.

This clone has a handful of counts. This chain links TRBV4-3 with TRBJ2-3; D unresolved. Trimming left V 2 bases short and J 1 base short, with 10 bases between. Germline V gives CDR1 LGHNA, CDR2 YSLEER. This CDR3 is built from 15 residues. As DNA, the CDR3 is TGCGCCAGCAGCCAAACAGAGTCAGGCACAGATACGCAGTATTTT. Protein sequence: CASSQTESGTDTQYF.

This clone turned up a few times. This sequence joins TRBV29-1 and TRBJ2-5; 9 nucleotides line up with TRBD1. V lost 4 bases to trimming and J lost 2 bases; unmatched junction nucleotides: 2. This CDR3 is built from 13 residues. The germline gives CDR1 SQVTM, CDR2 ANQGSEA. CDR3 protein: CSVVTGGQETQYF. The CDR3 bases are TGCAGCGTTGTGACAGGGGGGCAAGAGACCCAGTACTTC. The whole variable domain, remainder taken from reference TRBV29-1 and TRBJ2-5, is SAVISQKPSRDICQRGTSLTIQCQVDSQVTMMFWYRQQPGQSLTLIATANQGSEATYESGFVIDKFPISRPNLTFSTLTVSNMSPEDSSIYLCSVVTGGQETQYFGPGTRLLVL.

The chain employs TRBV5-6 and TRBJ1-5; D ambiguous. V gave up 2 bases and J gave up 4 bases, with 4 bases separating them. The CDR3 runs 12 residues. Per the germline V gene, CDR1 is SGHDT and CDR2 is YYEEEE. CDR3 nucleotide sequence: TGTGCCAGCAGCTTTCTAAATCAGCCCCAGCATTTT. Its translation: CASSFLNQPQHF.

The gene calls are TRBV14 and TRBJ2-3; TRBD1 might be the D (5 bases). Germline CDR1 SGHDN, CDR2 FVKESK. Between the trimmed V and J ends, which lost 5 bases and 6 bases, there was a span of 9 bases. This CDR3 has 12 amino acids. DNA of the CDR3: TGTGCCAGCAGCGTGGGGCCGGATACGCAGTATTTT. Amino acid sequence: CASSVGPDTQYF.

This clone appeared a few times. J is TRBJ1-1 and V is TRBV29-1; 8 nucleotides line up with TRBD1. Germline CDR1 and CDR2: SQVTM and ANQGSEA. This CDR3 contains 12 residues. CDR3 sequence (DNA): TGCGCCCAGGGGGCAACCAGCACTGAAGCTTTCTTT. It translates to CAQGATSTEAFF.

The chain couples TRBV29-1 to TRBJ2-1; D not certain. The CDR3 totals 13 residues. V lost 4 bases and J 9 bases, leaving 16 bases between the germline ends. Germline CDR1 reads SQVTM; CDR2 reads ANQGSEA. The CDR3 protein is CSVVAPGSGEQFF. CDR3 nucleotides: TGCAGCGTTGTGGCTCCCGGTTCGGGTGAGCAGTTCTTC.

This clone has just a few counts. The chain carries TRBV29-1 and TRBJ2-1; D uncertain. V lost 3 bases and J lost 12, with 9 bases in between. Germline V gives CDR1 SQVTM, CDR2 ANQGSEA. The CDR3 length is 10 residues. This chain's CDR3 is CSVDDRGQFF. In DNA, the CDR3 is TGCAGCGTTGACGACCGCGGGCAGTTCTTC.

The V call is TRBV30, the J call TRBJ2-7, with D possibly matching TRBD2 (5 bases). CDR1 is GTSNPN, CDR2 SVGIG, per germline (reference sequence). Trimming removed 0 bases from V and 7 bases from J, with 13 bases in between. The CDR3 spans 13 residues. The CDR3: CAWSVRGIGEQYF. The CDR3 DNA sequence: TGTGCCTGGAGTGTACGAGGGATTGGAGAGCAGTACTTC.

In nucleotides, the CDR3 is TGCAGCGTTGAAGATGGAGCGGGGGGTGCCAATGAGCAGTTCTTC. Protein: CSVEDGAGGANEQFF. V gene TRBV29-1 combines with J gene TRBJ2-1, with 9 positions matching TRBD2. Germline lookup yields CDR1 SQVTM and CDR2 ANQGSEA. The CDR3 loop spans 15 amino acids. Trimming took 0 bases from V and 6 from J; bases not matched to a gene: 6.

This clone appeared a few times. The chain uses TRBV29-1 and TRBJ1-2; no clear D. The germline CDR1 and CDR2 sequences are SQVTM and ANQGSEA. The V end was cut by 5 bases, the J end by 3 bases, with 10 bases between. This CDR3 is built from 12 residues. The CDR3 nucleotides read TGCAGCGTTCGTTCCGGAGACTATGGCTACACCTTC. Encoded protein: CSVRSGDYGYTF. Full variable domain (remainder filled in from reference TRBV29-1 and TRBJ1-2): SAVISQKPSRDICQRGTSLTIQCQVDSQVTMMFWYRQQPGQSLTLIATANQGSEATYESGFVIDKFPISRPNLTFSTLTVSNMSPEDSSIYLCSVRSGDYGYTFGSGTRLTVV.

The gene calls are TRBV7-3 and TRBJ2-3, with TRBD1 as a possible D gene (6 bases). The V and J ends lost 6 bases and 6 bases respectively, with 13 bases between them. The length of the CDR3 is 13 residues. Germline V gene data show CDR1 as SGHTA and CDR2 as FQGTGA. CDR3 coding DNA: TGTGCCAGCAGTCTCGTTACAGGGGATACGCAGTATTTT. Translated, it gives CASSLVTGDTQYF.

The chain uses TRBV4-3 and TRBJ2-7; D not resolved. Germline CDR1 is LGHNA and CDR2 is YSLEER. Trimming removed 2 bases at V and 1 base at J, with 6 bases between. The CDR3 contains 13 residues. The CDR3 region has the DNA TGCGCCAGCAGCCAAACACGATCCTACGAGCAGTACTTC. This translates into CASSQTRSYEQYF.

V is TRBV29-1 and J is TRBJ2-7; TRBD1 matches at 8 bases. Germline V lookup: CDR1 SQVTM, CDR2 ANQGSEA. CDR3 length: 15 residues. With V trimmed by 4 bases and J by 0 bases, 8 bases remained unmatched. CDR3 in amino acids: CSVGTGRGSSYEQYF. The CDR3 coding sequence is TGCAGCGTTGGGACAGGGAGAGGGAGCTCCTACGAGCAGTACTTC.

In DNA form, the CDR3 reads TGCGCCAGCAGCTTTAACAGGGATGGCTACACCTTC. This sequence encodes CASSFNRDGYTF. The rearrangement joins TRBV5-1 to TRBJ1-2, with D perhaps matching TRBD1 (6 bases). Deletions cut 2 bases from V and 6 bases from J, with 8 bases between. Per the germline V gene, CDR1 is SGHRS and CDR2 is YFSETQ. The CDR3 contains 12 residues.

The CDR3 protein is CASSLVPSDTKETQYF. In DNA, the CDR3 is TGTGCCAGCAGCTTAGTCCCATCAGACACGAAAGAGACCCAGTACTTC. V usage is TRBV7-6 and J usage is TRBJ2-5; no definite D call. The CDR3 consists of 16 residues. The V end was cut by 1 base, the J end by 3 bases, with 15 bases between. The germline CDR1 and CDR2 sequences are SGHVS and FNYEAQ.

The gene calls are TRBV30 and TRBJ2-4; possibly TRBD1 or TRBD2 for D (7 bases each). Germline CDR1 GTSNPN, CDR2 SVGIG (reference sequence). The CDR3 length is 15 residues. V lost 3 bases and J 5 bases, leaving 17 bases between the germline ends. The CDR3 is CAWSYQGEGENIQYF. The CDR3 region has the DNA TGTGCCTGGAGCTATCAGGGGGAGGGGGAAAACATTCAGTACTTC.

The CDR3 sequence is CAWSPLEGPNYGYTF. The CDR3 DNA reads TGTGCCTGGAGTCCCCTGGAGGGACCTAACTATGGCTACACCTTC. V and J are TRBV30 and TRBJ1-2, with D maybe TRBD1 (5 bases). Germline CDR1 GTSNPN, CDR2 SVGIG (reference sequence). The CDR3 loop spans 15 amino acids. Trimming pared 2 bases from V and 0 bases from J, leaving 13 bases between.

The chain is built from TRBV1 and TRBJ2-6. TRBV1 represents a pseudogene. The CDR3 consists of 18 residues. The CDR3 sequence: CTSREGGLCQSRANVLTF. The DNA for the CDR3 is TGCACCAGCAGAGAAGGTGGTTTGTGCCAAAGTCGGGCCAACGTCCTGACTTTC.